This T cell receptor beta chain appears in the sequencing data of a study of cytomegalovirus exposure and HLA in healthy donors. Findings and caveats of the study: Later genetic work tied a missense DCLRE1C variant to beta-chain V and J trimming. With further analysis later on, most CMV-associated TCR beta chains appeared HLA-restricted.

In regard to this clone: The antigen is not known.

The CDR3 consists of 15 residues. The V end was cut by 4 bases, the J end by 2 bases, with 16 bases between. Germline V gene data show CDR1 as SGHTS and CDR2 as YDEGEE. 13 Jbeta primers and 60 Vbeta primers were used for the PCR. This table comes from immunoSEQ multiplex PCR, and its TCRdb copy is limited to in-frame clones, with some not included. The data contain tens of thousands of clones, around 89% of them singletons. The chain employs TRBV5-8 and TRBJ2-7; weak D call: TRBD2 (6 bases). The receptor's source is a man aged 25 to 40 in good health and CMV-seropositive. Sequencing was carried out using PBMCs. This CDR3 reads CASSIGDLRTYEQYF. Written as DNA, the CDR3 is TGTGCCAGCAGCATAGGGGACTTAAGAACCTACGAGCAGTACTTC.